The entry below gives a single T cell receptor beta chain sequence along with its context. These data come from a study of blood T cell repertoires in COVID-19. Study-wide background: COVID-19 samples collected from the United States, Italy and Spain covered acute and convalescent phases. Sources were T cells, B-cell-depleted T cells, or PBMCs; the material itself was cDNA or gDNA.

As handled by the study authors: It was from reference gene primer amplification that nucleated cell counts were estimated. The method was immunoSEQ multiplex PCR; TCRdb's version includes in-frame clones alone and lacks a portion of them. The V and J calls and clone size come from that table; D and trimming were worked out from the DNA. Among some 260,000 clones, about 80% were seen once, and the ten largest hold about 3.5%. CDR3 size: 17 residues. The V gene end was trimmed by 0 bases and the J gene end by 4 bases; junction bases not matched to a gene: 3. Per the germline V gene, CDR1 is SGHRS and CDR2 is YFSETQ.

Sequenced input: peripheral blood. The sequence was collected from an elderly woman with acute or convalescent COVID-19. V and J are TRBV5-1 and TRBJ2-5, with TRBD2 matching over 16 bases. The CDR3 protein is CASSLAGTSGRVETQYF. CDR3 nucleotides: TGCGCCAGCAGCTTGGCGGGGACTAGCGGGAGGGTAGAGACCCAGTACTTC.